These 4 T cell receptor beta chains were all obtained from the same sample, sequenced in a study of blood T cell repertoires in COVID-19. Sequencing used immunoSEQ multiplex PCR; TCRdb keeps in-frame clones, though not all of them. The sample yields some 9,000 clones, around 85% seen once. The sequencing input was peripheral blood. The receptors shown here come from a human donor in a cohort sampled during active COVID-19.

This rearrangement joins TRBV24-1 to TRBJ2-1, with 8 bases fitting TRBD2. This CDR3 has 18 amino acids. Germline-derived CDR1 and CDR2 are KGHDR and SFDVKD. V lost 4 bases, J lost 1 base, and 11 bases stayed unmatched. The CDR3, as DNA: TGTGCCACCAGTGACCCCAGGGTAAGCGGGAGTTCCTACAATGAGCAGTTCTTC. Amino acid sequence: CATSDPRVSGSSYNEQFF.

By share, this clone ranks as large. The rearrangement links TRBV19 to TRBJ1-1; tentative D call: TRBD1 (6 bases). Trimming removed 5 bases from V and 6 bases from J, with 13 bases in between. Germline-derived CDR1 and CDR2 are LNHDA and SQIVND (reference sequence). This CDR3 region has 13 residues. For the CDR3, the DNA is TGTGCCAGTAGTCTGACAGGCCCATCTGAAGCTTTCTTT. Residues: CASSLTGPSEAFF.

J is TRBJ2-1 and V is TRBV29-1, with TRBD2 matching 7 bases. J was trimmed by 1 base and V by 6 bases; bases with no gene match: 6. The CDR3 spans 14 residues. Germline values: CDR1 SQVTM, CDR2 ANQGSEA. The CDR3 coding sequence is TGCAGCGTCACCGGGGGGATTTCCTACAATGAGCAGTTCTTC. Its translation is CSVTGGISYNEQFF.

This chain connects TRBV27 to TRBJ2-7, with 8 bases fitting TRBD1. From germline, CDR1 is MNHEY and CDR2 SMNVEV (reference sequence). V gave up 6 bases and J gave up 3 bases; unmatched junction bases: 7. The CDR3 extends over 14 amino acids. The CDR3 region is CASRGTGAYYEQYF. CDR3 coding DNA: TGTGCCAGCAGGGGGACAGGCGCTTACTACGAGCAGTACTTC.